Below are 15 T cell receptor beta chains sequenced from a single sample in a study of CD8 T cells in ankylosing spondylitis. TCRdb redid the calling of the 5' RACE reads with MiXCR, one entry per CDR3 protein. The sample consists of 250,000 to 400,000 distinct CDR3 sequences, around 10% of them appearing once. The material sequenced was blood, either unsorted or a sorted T cell fraction (not recorded which). The receptors shown here come from a female donor with ankylosing spondylitis or in good health (not recorded which).

This clonotype was seen repeatedly, ten times or more. V and J are TRBV5-1 and TRBJ2-4; D might be TRBD1 (6 bases). This CDR3 is built from 15 residues. V lost 4 bases, J lost 7 bases, and 18 bases lay in between. The germline V gene encodes CDR1 SGHRS and CDR2 YFSETQ. CDR3 sequence (DNA): TGCGCCAGCAGCCCCGAGGCAGGACAGTGGAACATTCAGTACTTC. It codes for CASSPEAGQWNIQYF.

This rearrangement joins TRBV20-1 to TRBJ2-7; 9 bases match TRBD2. The trim removed 5 bases at V and 3 bases at J, leaving 5 bases unmatched. The length of the CDR3 is 13 residues. Germline V lookup: CDR1 DFQATT, CDR2 SNEGSKA (reference sequence). The CDR3 sequence is CSAPREGLYEQYF. CDR3 coding DNA: TGCAGTGCTCCGCGGGAGGGCCTCTACGAGCAGTACTTC.

To note about this clonotype: A single base separates this from a much larger clone, so it may be a read error. The gene calls are TRBV4-2 and TRBJ2-1; D unclear. Germline V lookup: CDR1 LGHNA, CDR2 YNFKEQ. The germline V and J ends were trimmed by 9 bases and 5 bases, with 11 bases remaining between them. The CDR3 loop spans 12 amino acids. As DNA, the CDR3 is TGTGCCAGGAGCGCCGGAAACAATGAGCAGTTCTTC. This encodes CARSAGNNEQFF.

This clonotype was detected only a few times. This chain uses TRBV2 with TRBJ2-3; weak D call: TRBD2 (6 bases). Germline-derived CDR1 and CDR2 are SNHLY and FYNNEI. The CDR3 runs 14 residues. Deletions cut 2 bases from V and 1 base from J, with 7 bases between. This CDR3 is CASSELARTDTQYF. The DNA of the CDR3 is TGTGCCAGCAGTGAACTAGCGCGCACAGATACGCAGTATTTT.

This clonotype was detected ten times or more. V usage is TRBV20-1 and J usage is TRBJ1-2; the match to TRBD1 covers 8 bases. The CDR3 spans 15 residues. Per germline, CDR1 DFQATT and CDR2 SNEGSKA (reference sequence). With V trimmed by 5 bases and J by 4 bases, 12 bases remained unmatched. The CDR3 is CSASRSGGVGYGYTF. CDR3 in DNA: TGCAGTGCTTCTCGATCAGGGGGCGTAGGCTATGGCTACACCTTC.

This clonotype was detected many times. The chain links TRBV28 to TRBJ1-2, with D possibly matching TRBD1 (5 bases). The germline V gene has CDR1 MDHEN and CDR2 SYDVKM. CDR3 length: 12 residues. V was clipped by 6 bases and J by 8 bases, with 13 bases between them. The CDR3 DNA reads TGTGCCAGCAGGGCCTTGGGGGGAGGCTACACCTTC. Protein product: CASRALGGGYTF.

This clonotype occurred many times. The gene calls are TRBV18 and TRBJ2-7; perhaps TRBD2 as D (6 bases). The CDR3 is made up of 14 amino acids. V was pared by 3 bases and J by 3 bases, with 12 bases between. CDR1 and CDR2 (germline): KGHSH, LQKENI. CDR3 sequence: CASSPGGVNYEQYF. In DNA, the CDR3 is TGTGCCAGCTCACCGGGGGGAGTTAACTACGAGCAGTACTTC.

V is TRBV25-1 and J is TRBJ2-5; D is ambiguous. V was shortened by 11 bases and J by 2 bases, with 12 bases between the two germline ends. The CDR3 spans 12 residues. Germline-derived CDR1 and CDR2 are MGHDK and SYGVNS. This CDR3 reads CASGRNQETQYF. CDR3 coding DNA: TGTGCCTCAGGACGGAATCAAGAGACCCAGTACTTC.

A few counts support this clonotype. The chain carries TRBV5-1 and TRBJ1-4; 7 nucleotides line up with TRBD1. Germline trimming cut 2 bases from V and 4 bases from J; bases unmatched to any gene: 14. This CDR3 contains 18 residues. From germline, CDR1 is SGHRS and CDR2 YFSETQ. CDR3 nucleotide sequence: TGCGCCAGCAGCTTACGACCTCACGGACAGGCCCATAATGAAAAACTGTTTTTT. Translation: CASSLRPHGQAHNEKLFF.

This clonotype has at least ten counts. This rearrangement joins TRBV9 to TRBJ2-3, with 11 bases matching TRBD2. Per germline, CDR1 SGDLS and CDR2 YYNGEE. The CDR3 contains 15 residues. With 3 bases clipped from V and 5 bases from J, the junction kept 5 bases outside the gene matches. As DNA, the CDR3 is TGTGCCAGCAGCGCTAGCGGGGGGTATATAGATACGCAGTATTTT. It specifies CASSASGGYIDTQYF.

The sample holds a few counts of this clonotype. This chain joins TRBV2 and TRBJ2-2, with D possibly TRBD2 on 5 matching bases. Trimming pared 3 bases from V and 0 bases from J, leaving 8 bases between. Germline V gene sequence: CDR1 SNHLY, CDR2 FYNNEI. The CDR3 length is 15 residues. The CDR3 DNA reads TGTGCCAGCAGTGACGGGGAGACGAACACCGGGGAGCTGTTTTTT. Translation: CASSDGETNTGELFF.

This clonotype was detected only a few times. The chain recombines TRBV7-9 with TRBJ1-1; D is ambiguous. The germline V gene has CDR1 SEHNR and CDR2 FQNEAQ (reference sequence). The CDR3 is made up of 11 amino acids. Between the trimmed V and J ends, which lost 5 bases and 8 bases, there was a span of 9 bases. The CDR3 DNA is TGTGCCAGCAGCCCCGCCGAGGAAGCTTTCTTT. The encoded protein is CASSPAEEAFF.

This clonotype came up many times. V gene TRBV5-1 combines with J gene TRBJ1-3; D not certain. The germline V gene has CDR1 SGHRS and CDR2 YFSETQ. The CDR3 extends over 17 amino acids. Trimming took off 0 bases at V and 0 bases at J, with 13 bases between the two ends. This chain's CDR3 is CASSLGSKSHSGNTIYF. CDR3 coding DNA: TGCGCCAGCAGCTTGGGCTCGAAGTCTCACTCTGGAAACACCATATATTTT.

The rearrangement links TRBV30 to TRBJ1-5; D is uncertain. From germline, CDR1 is GTSNPN and CDR2 SVGIG (reference sequence). The V end was cut by 1 base, the J end by 4 bases, with 8 bases between. This CDR3 is 13 amino acids long. The CDR3 coding sequence is TGTGCCTGGAGTGAGCAGCCAAATCAGCCCCAGCATTTT. It encodes CAWSEQPNQPQHF.

This clonotype was picked up a small number of times. This chain links TRBV4-1 with TRBJ2-7, with 8 bases lining up with TRBD1. Losses at the gene ends were 3 bases for V and 0 bases for J; bases not matched to a gene: 13. CDR1 is MGHRA, CDR2 YSYEKL, per germline. The CDR3 length is 18 residues. The CDR3 region has the DNA TGCGCCAGCAGCCATCTTACGGTGGGACAGGCGAGCTCCTACGAGCAGTACTTC. It translates to CASSHLTVGQASSYEQYF.